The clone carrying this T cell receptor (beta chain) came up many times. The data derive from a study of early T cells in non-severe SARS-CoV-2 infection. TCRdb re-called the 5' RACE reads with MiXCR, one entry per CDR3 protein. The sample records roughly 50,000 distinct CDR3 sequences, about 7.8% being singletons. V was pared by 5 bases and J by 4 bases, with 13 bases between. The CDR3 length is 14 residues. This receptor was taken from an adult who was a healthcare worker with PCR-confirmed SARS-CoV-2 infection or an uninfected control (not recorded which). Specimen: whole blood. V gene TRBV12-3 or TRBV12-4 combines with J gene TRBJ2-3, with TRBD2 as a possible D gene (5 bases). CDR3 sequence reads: CASSPSSAPDTQYF. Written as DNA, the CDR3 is TGTGCCAGCAGTCCGAGTAGCGCCCCAGATACGCAGTATTTT.